This T cell receptor (beta chain) came from a study of blood T cell repertoires in COVID-19. Study as a whole: From T cells, B-cell-depleted T cells, or PBMCs came the material, which was cDNA or gDNA.

Trimming removed 6 bases at V and 0 bases at J, with 9 bases between. This CDR3 comprises 13 residues. Generated by immunoSEQ multiplex PCR, the TCRdb table keeps only in-frame clones and is missing some. Found here are approximately 300,000 clones, around 81% of them singletons; the top ten hold around 3.9%. Sequencing was performed on peripheral blood. This clonotype was obtained from a woman aged 45-65 years with active or convalescent COVID-19. The chain recombines TRBV12-3 or TRBV12-4 with TRBJ2-7, with a tentative D call TRBD1 (5 bases). The CDR3: CASRQAASYEQYF. CDR3 coding DNA: TGTGCCAGCAGACAGGCAGCCTCCTACGAGCAGTACTTC.